The 22 T cell receptor beta chains given below trace back to one sample, sequenced in a study of T cells in Graves' hyperthyroidism and ophthalmopathy. Amplified regions were TCR beta CDR3 sequences from RNA transcripts. The study used the HTBI primer set for a first-round RT-PCR of the TCR CDR3. One entry per CDR3 protein, called by TCRdb with MiXCR from the multiplex PCR reads. The sample lists approximately 250,000 distinct CDR3 sequences; more than 20% were seen once. Sequenced sample: blood. The receptors were gathered from a woman between 35 and 50 years old with Graves' ophthalmopathy.

This clonotype was seen repeatedly, ten times or more. This sequence joins TRBV7-9 and TRBJ1-2; a weak D match, TRBD1 (5 bases). V was pared by 0 bases and J by 3 bases, with 8 bases between. This CDR3 comprises 14 residues. In germline, CDR1 is SEHNR, CDR2 FQNEAQ (reference sequence). CDR3 in DNA: TGTGCCAGCAGCTTAGCGGGGACCCACTATGGCTACACCTTC. It is translated as CASSLAGTHYGYTF. The complete variable domain, with remaining parts taken from reference TRBV7-9 and TRBJ1-2, reads DTGVSQNPRHKITKRGQNVTFRCDPISEHNRLYWYRQTLGQGPEFLTYFQNEAQLEKSRLLSDRFSAERPKGSFSTLEIQRTEQGDSAMYLCASSLAGTHYGYTFGSGTRLTVV.

The V gene is TRBV6-1, the J gene TRBJ1-2; TRBD1 agrees at 12 bases. The CDR3 has 17 amino acids. The V gene's germline CDR1 is MNHNS and CDR2 SASEGT. Trimming took 4 bases from V and 3 from J; bases not matched to a gene: 9. The CDR3 DNA follows: TGTGCCAGCAGTGCCGGGACAGGGGGCGGGTTGTACTATGGCTACACCTTC. This codes for CASSAGTGGGLYYGYTF.

Turning to this clonotype: This may arise from a read error, as a much more abundant clone is one base away. The genes are TRBV10-3 and TRBJ1-2, with D possibly TRBD1 on 5 matching bases. Between the trimmed V and J ends, which lost 0 bases and 7 bases, there was a span of 9 bases. CDR3 length: 13 amino acids. In germline, CDR1 is ENHRY, CDR2 SYGVKD. The CDR3 region is CAISESYGGGYTF. For the CDR3, the DNA is TGTGCCATCAGTGAGTCTTATGGGGGTGGCTACACCTTC.

This clonotype has ten or more counts. This rearrangement joins TRBV30 to TRBJ1-3; D gene uncertain. V was pared by 6 bases and J by 0 bases, with 9 bases between. The CDR3 runs 13 residues. CDR1 GTSNPN and CDR2 SVGIG come from the germline V gene (reference sequence). The DNA for the CDR3 is TGTGCCTGTGACGTAGACTCTGGAAACACCATATATTTT. It codes for CACDVDSGNTIYF.

This clonotype showed up just once. This sequence joins TRBV6-2 or TRBV6-3 and TRBJ1-2; D uncertain. The germline gives CDR1 MNHEY, CDR2 SVGEGT. The CDR3 contains 13 residues. The V and J ends lost 8 bases and 0 bases respectively, with 10 bases between them. The CDR3: CASAQLANYGYTF. In DNA, the CDR3 is TGTGCCAGCGCTCAGTTAGCTAACTATGGCTACACCTTC.

This clonotype appeared many times. The chain recombines TRBV6-5 with TRBJ2-7; tentatively, D is TRBD1 (6 bases). The CDR3 is 13 residues long. V lost 2 bases and J lost 6, with 11 bases in between. Germline CDR1 MNHEY, CDR2 SVGAGI. CDR3 nucleotides: TGTGCCAGCAGTTACGAGGGGGAATTCGAGCAGTACTTC. It specifies CASSYEGEFEQYF.

This clonotype came up many times. This chain connects TRBV30 to TRBJ1-1; D may be TRBD1 (5 bases). Germline V gene sequence: CDR1 GTSNPN, CDR2 SVGIG (reference sequence). This CDR3 has 11 residues. Deletions cut 2 bases from V and 6 bases from J, with 7 bases between. The DNA for the CDR3 is TGTGCCTGGAGTCGGGGCTCTGAAGCTTTCTTT. It codes for CAWSRGSEAFF.

This clonotype came up many times. V usage is TRBV20-1 and J usage is TRBJ2-7; no firm D call. The germline V gene encodes CDR1 DFQATT and CDR2 SNEGSKA (reference sequence). Trimming took off 1 base at V and 2 bases at J, with 9 bases between the two ends. The CDR3 extends over 13 amino acids. In DNA, the CDR3 is TGCAGTGCTAGAGGGTCGTTCCCCTACGAGCAGTACTTC. This codes for CSARGSFPYEQYF.

This clonotype was detected ten times or more. This chain uses TRBV30 with TRBJ1-1; no clear D. The CDR3 is made up of 11 amino acids. Per germline, CDR1 GTSNPN and CDR2 SVGIG (reference sequence). V lost 2 bases and J lost 8, with 9 bases in between. The DNA for the CDR3 is TGTGCCTGGAGTCCCGGAGTAGAAGCTTTCTTT. It specifies CAWSPGVEAFF.

This clonotype was seen only a few times. The chain couples TRBV12-3 or TRBV12-4 to TRBJ2-5, with D perhaps matching TRBD1 or TRBD2 (5 bases each). This CDR3 is 13 amino acids long. V shed 5 bases and J shed 5 bases, with 12 bases lying between them. The CDR3 region has the DNA TGTGCCAGCAGTATGCAGGGAGTTGAGACCCAGTACTTC. The encoded protein is CASSMQGVETQYF.

This clonotype was counted at least ten times. The CDR3 nucleotides are TGCGCCAGCAGCGCGTCACTAGCGGGAGTCCCTAAAGCTACCTACGAGCAGTACTTC. This codes for CASSASLAGVPKATYEQYF. This chain links TRBV5-1 with TRBJ2-7; 11 bases line up with TRBD2. The CDR3 spans 19 residues. The J segment lost 2 bases and the V segment lost 4 bases, leaving 17 bases of the junction unmatched. Germline loops: CDR1 SGHRS, CDR2 YFSETQ.

This clonotype was observed at least ten times. The chain employs TRBV7-2 and TRBJ1-2; D is unresolved. The CDR3 is made up of 14 amino acids. V was clipped by 1 base and J by 2 bases, with 8 bases between them. Per the germline V gene, CDR1 is SGHTA and CDR2 is FQGNSA. This CDR3 reads CASSLGAVNYGYTF. CDR3 in DNA: TGTGCCAGCAGCTTAGGGGCTGTCAACTATGGCTACACCTTC. The full variable domain, rest sourced from reference TRBV7-2 and TRBJ1-2, is GAGVSQSPSNKVTEKGKDVELRCDPISGHTALYWYRQSLGQGLEFLIYFQGNSAPDKSGLPSDRFSAERTGGSVSTLTIQRTQQEDSAVYLCASSLGAVNYGYTFGSGTRLTVV.

Turning to this clonotype: A clone one base away is much larger, so this may be a read error. V gene TRBV24-1 combines with J gene TRBJ2-3; 7 bases are a match to TRBD2. The CDR3 length is 16 residues. Germline V gene data show CDR1 as KGHDR and CDR2 as SFDVKD. CDR3 sequence: CAASDPPSGLTDTQYF. The CDR3 DNA sequence: TGTGCCGCCAGTGACCCCCCTAGCGGACTCACAGATACGCAGTATTTT.

This clonotype has only a few counts. The J gene is TRBJ1-3, the V gene TRBV7-9; D ambiguous. The CDR3 totals 13 residues. V lost 5 bases, J lost 0 bases, and 5 bases lay in between. Germline CDR1 SEHNR, CDR2 FQNEAQ (reference sequence). The CDR3 region has the DNA TGTGCCAGCAGCACGATCTCTGGAAACACCATATATTTT. It translates to CASSTISGNTIYF.

Points on this clonotype: This could be a read error, since a much larger clone is one nucleotide away. This chain uses TRBV12-3 or TRBV12-4 with TRBJ2-1, with TRBD2 matching 10 bases. This CDR3 region has 15 residues. Losses at the gene ends were 7 bases for V and 13 bases for J; bases not matched to a gene: 16. CDR3 nucleotides: TGTGCCAGCACTATTGGAGCGGGAGGGGTAGGTGATCAGTTCTTC. Its translation is CASTIGAGGVGDQFF.

J is TRBJ2-7 and V is TRBV5-1, with 7 positions matching TRBD1. The CDR3 sequence is 14 residues long. The germline CDR1 and CDR2 sequences are SGHRS and YFSETQ. Trimming took 0 bases from V and 3 from J; bases not matched to a gene: 3. Here the CDR3 DNA reads TGCGCCAGCAGCTTGGCCACAGGGGACTACGAGCAGTACTTC. Amino acids: CASSLATGDYEQYF.

This clonotype was observed at least ten times. The V call is TRBV25-1, the J call TRBJ2-4; 7 nucleotides match TRBD1. With 0 bases clipped from V and 9 bases from J, the junction kept 2 bases outside the gene matches. CDR1 is MGHDK and CDR2 is SYGVNS in the germline V gene. The CDR3 consists of 13 residues. CDR3 bases: TGTGCCAGCAGTGAATACGCAGGGGGCATTCAGTACTTC. This gives the protein CASSEYAGGIQYF.

Ten or more counts support this clonotype. The J gene is TRBJ1-6, the V gene TRBV11-2; D is unclear. Trimming took 5 bases from V and 4 from J, leaving 12 bases between them. Germline V gene lookup returns CDR1 SGHAT and CDR2 FQNNGV. The CDR3 has 15 residues. Here the CDR3 DNA reads TGTGCCAGCAGCCGAGAGGGAGATTATAATTCACCCCTCCACTTT. It is translated as CASSREGDYNSPLHF.

In its sample, this clonotype was seen many times. This sequence joins TRBV28 and TRBJ2-5; D possibly corresponds to TRBD1 (5 bases). The CDR3 is 13 residues long. V was shortened by 8 bases and J by 6 bases, with 16 bases between the two germline ends. The V gene's germline CDR1 is MDHEN and CDR2 SYDVKM. CDR3 amino acids: CASCAGFCQTQYF. In nucleotides, the CDR3 is TGTGCCAGCTGTGCAGGGTTTTGTCAGACCCAGTACTTC.

This clonotype was found many times. This may stem from a read error, because a much larger clone lies one nucleotide away. The chain joins TRBV6-1 to TRBJ1-5; D not certain. The CDR3 extends over 18 amino acids. The germline V gene has CDR1 MNHNS and CDR2 SASEGT. In nucleotides, the CDR3 is TGTGCCTGCAGTGAAAGGGCAGACCAGTTCTATAGCAATCAGCCCCAGCATTTT. It encodes CACSERADQFYSNQPQHF.

Many counts were recorded for this clonotype. The chain recombines TRBV3-1 with TRBJ2-5; D is unclear. This CDR3 comprises 11 residues. From germline, CDR1 is LGHDT and CDR2 YNNKEL (reference sequence). The V gene lost 3 bases and the J gene lost 5 bases, with 4 bases spanning the gap. The CDR3 DNA is TGTGCCAGCAGCCACAGGGAGACCCAGTACTTC. Amino acids: CASSHRETQYF.

This clonotype was found once. The chain is built from TRBV28 and TRBJ1-2, with a weak D call TRBD1 (5 bases). CDR1 and CDR2 from the germline V gene are MDHEN and SYDVKM. CDR3 length equals 16 residues. With 8 bases removed from V and 0 bases from J, the gap between germline ends came to 19 bases. DNA for the CDR3: TGTGCCAGCTGCCCCTGGGGCAGCGCTACTAACTATGGCTACACCTTC. This encodes CASCPWGSATNYGYTF.